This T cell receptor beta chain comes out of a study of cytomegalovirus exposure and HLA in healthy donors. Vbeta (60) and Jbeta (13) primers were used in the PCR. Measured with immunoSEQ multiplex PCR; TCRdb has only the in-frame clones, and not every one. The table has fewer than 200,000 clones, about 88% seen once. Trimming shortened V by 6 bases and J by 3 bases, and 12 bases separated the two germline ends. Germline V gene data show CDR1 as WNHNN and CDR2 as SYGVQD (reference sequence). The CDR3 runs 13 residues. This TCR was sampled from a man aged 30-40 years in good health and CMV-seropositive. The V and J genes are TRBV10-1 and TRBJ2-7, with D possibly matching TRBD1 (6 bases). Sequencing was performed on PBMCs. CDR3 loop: CASRSQGGYEQYF. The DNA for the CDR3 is TGCGCCAGCAGGTCACAGGGCGGCTACGAGCAGTACTTC.